This TCR beta chain was recorded in a study of T-cell reconstitution after alpha-beta-depleted transplantation in children. Germline loops: CDR1 SEHNR, CDR2 FQNEAQ (reference sequence). This CDR3 is 13 amino acids long. V was trimmed by 4 bases and J by 6 bases, leaving 10 bases between them. Unique molecular identifiers were incorporated during preparation of the TCRbeta library. TCRdb re-derived calls from the PCR reads in MiXCR, one entry per CDR3 protein. This sample carries thousands of distinct CDR3 sequences, roughly a fifth of them seen once, and the ten largest clones take less than 50%. Study results and limitations: By one year post-transplant, T-cell counts and diversity largely arose from T cells that were newly produced. Some patients owed their high day-60 TCRbeta diversity to surviving recipient T cells and thymic progenitors. Expanded graft clones numbering several hundred reportedly gave rise to alpha-beta T cells about two months after transplant.

This clonotype is judged medium-sized (0.01 to 0.1%). Its cognate antigen is unknown. The chain uses TRBV7-9 and TRBJ1-5; D is possibly TRBD1 (6 bases). This receptor was obtained from a male patient aged 2-15 years who had a stem cell transplant for acute lymphoblastic leukemia, so the T cells may come from the graft donor. Sequenced here: PBMCs, mostly from graft donor cells, sampled 180 days after TCRalphabeta/CD19-depleted stem cell transplant. The CDR3 nucleotides read TGTGCCAGCAGCTCTACAGGGCTTCAGCCCCAGCATTTT. Translation: CASSSTGLQPQHF.